This passage covers 2 T cell receptor beta chains from one sample sequenced in a study of human T cells and chemical hapten exposure (dated by TCRdb to about 2021). The time point label, read with the paper, signifies: patch test 1, 2 weeks after DPC sensitization. Explained via the paper, the treatment or condition label denotes: therapeutic diphenylcyclopropenone sensitization with weekly scalp DPC. The library was prepared using RACE. The run used a NextSeq 500. The public sequencing data were trimmed at Q25 with fastp and processed into clonotypes with MiXCR by TCRdb, which kept only in-frame beta chains. When rows share a CDR3 protein, they turn into one entry using the most common DNA and genes. The sample table lists more than 80,000 distinct CDR3 sequences, about 7.5% of them with a count of one. Approximately 1.5% of the sample is held by the ten biggest clonotypes. Sequencing used whole blood, obtained in connection with sensitization to the hapten diphenylcyclopropenone (DPC). The receptor source for this set is a woman aged 25 to 39 with alopecia areata. Some clones in this sample may be carry-over from other donors' samples.

At least ten counts were recorded for this clonotype. This chain links TRBV7-9 with TRBJ2-3, with 10 bases aligning to TRBD1. Germline V gene data show CDR1 as SEHNR and CDR2 as FQNEAQ (reference sequence). This CDR3 spans 15 amino acids. V lost 5 bases to trimming and J lost 5 bases; unmatched junction nucleotides: 7. CDR3 nucleotide sequence: TGTGCCAGCAGCCCGCGGACAGGGGGTGGAGATACGCAGTATTTT. Protein sequence: CASSPRTGGGDTQYF.

The chain recombines TRBV29-1 with TRBJ2-3, with D maybe TRBD2 (6 bases). Germline assignment: CDR1 SQVTM and CDR2 ANQGSEA. With 7 bases removed from V and 6 bases from J, the gap between germline ends came to 11 bases. This CDR3 is built from 11 residues. The CDR3 region has the DNA TGCAGCGCAGGGACTTCGGATACGCAGTATTTT. It translates to CSAGTSDTQYF.